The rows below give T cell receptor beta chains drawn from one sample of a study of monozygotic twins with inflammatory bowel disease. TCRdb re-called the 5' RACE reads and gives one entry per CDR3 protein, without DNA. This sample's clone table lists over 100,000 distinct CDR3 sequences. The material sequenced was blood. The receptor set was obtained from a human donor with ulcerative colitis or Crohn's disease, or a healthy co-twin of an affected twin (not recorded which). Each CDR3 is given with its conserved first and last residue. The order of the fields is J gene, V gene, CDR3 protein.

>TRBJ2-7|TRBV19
CASSIVAGDSYEQYF
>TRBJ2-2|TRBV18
CASSPQAAGTGELFF
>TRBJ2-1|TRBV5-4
CASSFSGASYNEQFF
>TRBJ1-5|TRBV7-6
CASSLGGQPNQPQHF
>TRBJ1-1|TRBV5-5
CASSPRMGGDTEAFF
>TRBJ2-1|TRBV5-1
CASSLVTGNPYNEQFF
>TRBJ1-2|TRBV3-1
CASSQESMGRGYGYTF
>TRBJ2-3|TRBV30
CAWSVRAERGRGDTQYF
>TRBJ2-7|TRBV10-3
CAISESRASGDRCEQYF
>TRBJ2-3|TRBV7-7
CASSPGLPGQTFTDTQYF
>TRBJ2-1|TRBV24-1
CATSDYAGEYNEQFF
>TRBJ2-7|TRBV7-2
CASSLGGPNSYEQYF
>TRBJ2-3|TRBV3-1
CASSQGPETQYF
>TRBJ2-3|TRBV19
CASSVTTSMGTDTQYF
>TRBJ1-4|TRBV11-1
CASSFMDSGANEKLFF
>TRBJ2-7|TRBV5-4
CASSMVSSYEQYF
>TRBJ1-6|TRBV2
CASSISGTGWSPLHF